This entry is about one T cell receptor (beta chain). The CDR3 runs to 18 residues. The germline gives CDR1 KGHDR, CDR2 SFDVKD. Trimming removed 2 bases from V and 6 bases from J; junction bases left unmatched: 11. The record originates from a study of blood T cell repertoires in COVID-19. Study overall: Samples of COVID-19 (acute and convalescent) were obtained from the United States, Italy and Spain.

As processed by the authors: Reference gene primer amplification in the assay estimated nucleated cell counts. Repertoires were generated with immunoSEQ multiplex PCR, while TCRdb's copy carries only in-frame clones and drops some. Clone size and the V and J calls come from that table; the DNA yielded D and trimming. The sample consists of more than 40,000 clones, 88% of them appearing once. The receptor was derived from a man in his forties or fifties with active COVID-19. V is TRBV24-1 and J is TRBJ2-1, with TRBD2 matching 11 bases. Sequenced: peripheral blood. The CDR3 nucleotides read TGTGCCACCAGTGATTCTCCCGGGACTAGCGGCGTGGCCAATGAGCAGTTCTTC. Translation gives CATSDSPGTSGVANEQFF.